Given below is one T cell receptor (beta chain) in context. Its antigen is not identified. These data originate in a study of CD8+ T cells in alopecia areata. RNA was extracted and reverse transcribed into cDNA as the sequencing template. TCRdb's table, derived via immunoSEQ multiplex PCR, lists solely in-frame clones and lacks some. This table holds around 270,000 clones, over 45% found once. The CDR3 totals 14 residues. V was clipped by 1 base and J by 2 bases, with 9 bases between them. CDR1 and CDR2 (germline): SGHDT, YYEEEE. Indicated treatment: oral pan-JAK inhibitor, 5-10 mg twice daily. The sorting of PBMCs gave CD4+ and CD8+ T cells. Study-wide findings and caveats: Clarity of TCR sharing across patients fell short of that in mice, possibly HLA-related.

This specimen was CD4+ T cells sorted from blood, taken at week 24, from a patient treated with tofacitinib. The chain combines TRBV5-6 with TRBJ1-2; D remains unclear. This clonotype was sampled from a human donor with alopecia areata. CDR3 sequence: CASSLLGPNYGYTF. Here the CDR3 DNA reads TGTGCCAGCAGCTTGTTGGGTCCCAACTATGGCTACACCTTC.